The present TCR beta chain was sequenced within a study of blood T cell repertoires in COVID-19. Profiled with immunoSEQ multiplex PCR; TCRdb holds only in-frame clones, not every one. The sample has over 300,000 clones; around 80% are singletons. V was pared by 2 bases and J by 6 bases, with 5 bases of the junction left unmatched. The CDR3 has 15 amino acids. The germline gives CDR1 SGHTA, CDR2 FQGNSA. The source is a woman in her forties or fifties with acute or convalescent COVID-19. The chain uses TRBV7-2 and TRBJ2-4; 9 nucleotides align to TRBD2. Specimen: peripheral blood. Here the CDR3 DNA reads TGTGCCAGCAGCTTAAGCGGGAGGACATCAAACATTCAGTACTTC. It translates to CASSLSGRTSNIQYF.